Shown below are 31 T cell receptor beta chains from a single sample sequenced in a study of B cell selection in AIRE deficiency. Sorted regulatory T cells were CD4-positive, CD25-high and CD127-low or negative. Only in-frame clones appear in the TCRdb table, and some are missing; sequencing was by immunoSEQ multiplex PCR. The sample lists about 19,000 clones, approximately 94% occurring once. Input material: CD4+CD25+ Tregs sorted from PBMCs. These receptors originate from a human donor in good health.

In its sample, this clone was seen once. CDR3 nucleotide sequence: TGTGCCAGCAGCAAAGGGGCAGAGAGTGAAAAACTGTTTTTT. This sequence encodes CASSKGAESEKLFF. The chain couples TRBV5-4 to TRBJ1-4; D possibly corresponds to TRBD1 (5 bases). CDR3 length equals 14 residues. CDR1 and CDR2 (germline): SGHNT, YYREEE (reference sequence). Trimming removed 4 bases at V and 7 bases at J, with 14 bases between.

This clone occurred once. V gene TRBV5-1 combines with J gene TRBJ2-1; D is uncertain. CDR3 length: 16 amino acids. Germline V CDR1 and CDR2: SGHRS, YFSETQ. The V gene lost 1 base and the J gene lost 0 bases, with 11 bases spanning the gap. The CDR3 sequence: CASSLLLSSSYNEQFF. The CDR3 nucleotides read TGCGCCAGCAGCTTGCTCCTGTCGAGCTCCTACAATGAGCAGTTCTTC.

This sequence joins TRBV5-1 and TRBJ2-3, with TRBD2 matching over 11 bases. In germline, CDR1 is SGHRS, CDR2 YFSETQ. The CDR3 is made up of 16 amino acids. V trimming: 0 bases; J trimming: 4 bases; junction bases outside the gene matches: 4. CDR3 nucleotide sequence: TGCGCCAGCAGCTTGGGACTAGCGGGATCCTCAGATACGCAGTATTTT. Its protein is CASSLGLAGSSDTQYF.

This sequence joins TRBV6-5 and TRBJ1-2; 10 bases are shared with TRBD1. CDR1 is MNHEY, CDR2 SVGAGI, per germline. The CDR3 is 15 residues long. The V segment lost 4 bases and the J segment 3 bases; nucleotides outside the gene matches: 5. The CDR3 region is CASSSTGGVDYGYTF. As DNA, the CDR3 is TGTGCCAGCAGTTCGACAGGGGGCGTTGACTATGGCTACACCTTC.

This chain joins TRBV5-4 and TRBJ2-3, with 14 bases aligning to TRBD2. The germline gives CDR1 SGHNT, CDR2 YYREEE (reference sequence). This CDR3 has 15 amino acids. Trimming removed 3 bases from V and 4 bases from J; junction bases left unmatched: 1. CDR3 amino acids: CASSSGLAGADTQYF. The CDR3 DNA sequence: TGTGCCAGCAGCTCGGGACTAGCGGGAGCAGATACGCAGTATTTT.

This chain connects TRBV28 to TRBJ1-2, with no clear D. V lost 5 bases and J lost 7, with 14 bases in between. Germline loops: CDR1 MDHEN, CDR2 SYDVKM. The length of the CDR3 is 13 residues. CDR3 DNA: TGTGCCAGCAGTGTCAATCAGATACCTGGCTACACCTTC. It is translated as CASSVNQIPGYTF.

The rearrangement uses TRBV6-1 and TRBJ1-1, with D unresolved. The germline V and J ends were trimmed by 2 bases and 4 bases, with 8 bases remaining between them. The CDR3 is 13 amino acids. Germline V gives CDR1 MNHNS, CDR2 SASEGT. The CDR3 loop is CASSERRGTEAFF. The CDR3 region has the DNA TGTGCCAGCAGTGAACGTCGGGGCACTGAAGCTTTCTTT.

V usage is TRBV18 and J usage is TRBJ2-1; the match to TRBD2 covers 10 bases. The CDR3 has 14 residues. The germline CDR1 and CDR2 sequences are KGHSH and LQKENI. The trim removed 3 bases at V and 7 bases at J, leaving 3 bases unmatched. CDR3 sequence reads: CASSPGLAWNEQFF. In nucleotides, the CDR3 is TGTGCCAGCTCACCGGGACTAGCGTGGAATGAGCAGTTCTTC.

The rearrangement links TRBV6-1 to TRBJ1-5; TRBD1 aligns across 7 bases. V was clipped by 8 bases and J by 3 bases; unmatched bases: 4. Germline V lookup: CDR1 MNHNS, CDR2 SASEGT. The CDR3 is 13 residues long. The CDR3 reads CASRTGDNQPQHF. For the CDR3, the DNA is TGTGCCAGCCGGACAGGAGACAATCAGCCCCAGCATTTT.

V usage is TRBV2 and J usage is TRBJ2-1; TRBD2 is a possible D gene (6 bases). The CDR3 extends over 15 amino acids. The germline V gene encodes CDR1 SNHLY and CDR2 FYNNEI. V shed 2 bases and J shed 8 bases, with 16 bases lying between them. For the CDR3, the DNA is TGTGCCAGCAGTGAAATGGTGACTAGAGGCTATGAGCAGTTCTTC. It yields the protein CASSEMVTRGYEQFF.

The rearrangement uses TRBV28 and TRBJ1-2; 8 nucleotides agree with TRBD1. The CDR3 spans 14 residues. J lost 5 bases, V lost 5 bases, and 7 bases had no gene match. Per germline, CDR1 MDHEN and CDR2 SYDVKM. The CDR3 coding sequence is TGTGCCAGCAGTAGAGGGACAGGACGATATGGCTACACCTTC. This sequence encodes CASSRGTGRYGYTF.

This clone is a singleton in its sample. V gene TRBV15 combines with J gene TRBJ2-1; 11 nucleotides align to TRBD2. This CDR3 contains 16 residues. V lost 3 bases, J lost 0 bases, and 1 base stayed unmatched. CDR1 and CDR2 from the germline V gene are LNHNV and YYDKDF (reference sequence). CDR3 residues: CATSRGTSGSYNEQFF. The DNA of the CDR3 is TGTGCCACCAGCAGGGGGACTAGCGGCTCCTACAATGAGCAGTTCTTC.

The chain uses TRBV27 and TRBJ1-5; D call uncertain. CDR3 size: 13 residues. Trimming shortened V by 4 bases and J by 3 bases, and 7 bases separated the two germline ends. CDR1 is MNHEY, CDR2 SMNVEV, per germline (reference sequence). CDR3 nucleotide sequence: TGTGCCAGCAGTTCAAGGCCCAATCAGCCCCAGCATTTT. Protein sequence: CASSSRPNQPQHF.

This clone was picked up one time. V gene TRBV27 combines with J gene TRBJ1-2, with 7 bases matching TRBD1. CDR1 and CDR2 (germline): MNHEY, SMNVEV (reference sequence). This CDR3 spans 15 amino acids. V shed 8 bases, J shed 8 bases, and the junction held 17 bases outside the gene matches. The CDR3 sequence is CASSKQGEGVRGYTF. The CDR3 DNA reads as TGTGCCAGCTCAAAGCAGGGGGAGGGGGTACGGGGCTACACCTTC.

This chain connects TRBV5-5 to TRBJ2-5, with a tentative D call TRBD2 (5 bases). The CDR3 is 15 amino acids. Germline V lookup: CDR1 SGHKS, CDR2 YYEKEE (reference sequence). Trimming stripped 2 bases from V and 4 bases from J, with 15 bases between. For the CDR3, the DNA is TGTGCCAGCAGCTTTCTTCTCGGGGTTGGAGAGACCCAGTACTTC. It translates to CASSFLLGVGETQYF.

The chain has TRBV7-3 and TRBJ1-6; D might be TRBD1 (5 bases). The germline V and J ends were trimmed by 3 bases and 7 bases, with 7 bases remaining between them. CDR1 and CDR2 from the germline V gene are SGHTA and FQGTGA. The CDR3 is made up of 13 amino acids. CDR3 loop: CASSLTVNSPLHF. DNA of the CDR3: TGTGCCAGCAGCTTGACAGTGAATTCACCCCTCCACTTT.

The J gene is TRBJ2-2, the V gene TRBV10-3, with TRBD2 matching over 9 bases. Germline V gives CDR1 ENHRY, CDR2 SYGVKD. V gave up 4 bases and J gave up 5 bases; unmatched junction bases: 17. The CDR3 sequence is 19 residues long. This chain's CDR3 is CAISAAEAGGPVRTGELFF. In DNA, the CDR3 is TGTGCCATCAGTGCCGCCGAAGCGGGAGGCCCCGTTCGGACCGGGGAGCTGTTTTTT.

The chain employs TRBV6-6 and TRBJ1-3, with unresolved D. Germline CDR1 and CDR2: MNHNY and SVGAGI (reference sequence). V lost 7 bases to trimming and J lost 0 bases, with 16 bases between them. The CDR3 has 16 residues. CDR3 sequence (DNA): TGTGCCAGCACCCCCGGCAGAGCATACTCTGGAAACACCATATATTTT. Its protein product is CASTPGRAYSGNTIYF.

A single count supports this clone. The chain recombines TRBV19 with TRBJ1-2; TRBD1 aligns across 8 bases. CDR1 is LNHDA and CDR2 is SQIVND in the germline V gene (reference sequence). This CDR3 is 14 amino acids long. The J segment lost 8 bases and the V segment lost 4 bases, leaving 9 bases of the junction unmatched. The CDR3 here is CASSTVDRVQGYTF. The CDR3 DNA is TGTGCCAGTAGTACCGTGGACAGGGTGCAAGGCTACACCTTC.

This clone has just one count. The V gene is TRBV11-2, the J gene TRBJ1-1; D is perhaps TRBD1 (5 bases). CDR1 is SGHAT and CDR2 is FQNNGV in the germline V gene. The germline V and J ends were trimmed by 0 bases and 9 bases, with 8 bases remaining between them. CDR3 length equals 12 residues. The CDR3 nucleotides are TGTGCCAGCAGCTTAGATTGGGGGAAAGCTTTCTTT. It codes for CASSLDWGKAFF.

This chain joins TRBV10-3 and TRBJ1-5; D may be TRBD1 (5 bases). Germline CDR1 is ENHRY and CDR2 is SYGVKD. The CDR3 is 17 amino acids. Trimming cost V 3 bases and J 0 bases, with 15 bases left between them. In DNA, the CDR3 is TGTGCCATCAGTGACCCCGCAGGGTGGAATAGCAATCAGCCCCAGCATTTT. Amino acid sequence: CAISDPAGWNSNQPQHF.

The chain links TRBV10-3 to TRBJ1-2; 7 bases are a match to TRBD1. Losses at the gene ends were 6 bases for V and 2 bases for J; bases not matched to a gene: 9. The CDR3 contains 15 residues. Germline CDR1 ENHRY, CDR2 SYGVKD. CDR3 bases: TGTGCCATCAGGGACAGGAGGGGGGGGAACTATGGCTACACCTTC. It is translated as CAIRDRRGGNYGYTF.

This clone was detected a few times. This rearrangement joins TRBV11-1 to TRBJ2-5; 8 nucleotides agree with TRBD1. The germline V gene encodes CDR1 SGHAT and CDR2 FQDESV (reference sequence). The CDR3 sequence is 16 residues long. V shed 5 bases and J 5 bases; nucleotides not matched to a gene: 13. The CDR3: CASSLSGQVAGETQYF. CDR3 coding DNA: TGTGCCAGCAGCCTCTCGGGACAGGTGGCTGGGGAGACCCAGTACTTC.

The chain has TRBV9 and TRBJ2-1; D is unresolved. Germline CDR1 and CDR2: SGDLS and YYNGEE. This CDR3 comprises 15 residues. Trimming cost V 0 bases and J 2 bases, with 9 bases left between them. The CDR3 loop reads CASSVGGRAYNEQFF. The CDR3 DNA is TGTGCCAGCAGCGTAGGCGGTCGGGCCTACAATGAGCAGTTCTTC.

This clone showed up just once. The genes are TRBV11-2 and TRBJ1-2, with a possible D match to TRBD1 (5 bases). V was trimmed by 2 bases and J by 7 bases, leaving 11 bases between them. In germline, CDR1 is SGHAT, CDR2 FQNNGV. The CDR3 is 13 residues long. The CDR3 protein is CASSLRGTGGYTF. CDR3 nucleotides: TGTGCCAGCAGCTTAAGGGGAACGGGTGGCTACACCTTC.

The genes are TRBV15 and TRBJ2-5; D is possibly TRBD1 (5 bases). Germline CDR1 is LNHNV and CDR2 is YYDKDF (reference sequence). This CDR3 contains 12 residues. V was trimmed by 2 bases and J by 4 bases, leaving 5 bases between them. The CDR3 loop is CATSRRGETQYF. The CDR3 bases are TGTGCCACCAGCAGAAGGGGAGAGACCCAGTACTTC.

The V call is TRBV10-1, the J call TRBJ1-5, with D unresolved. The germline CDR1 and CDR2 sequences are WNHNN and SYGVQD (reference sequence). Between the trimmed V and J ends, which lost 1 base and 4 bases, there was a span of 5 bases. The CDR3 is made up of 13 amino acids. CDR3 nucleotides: TGCGCCAGCAGTGAGTTCGGGAATCAGCCCCAGCATTTT. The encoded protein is CASSEFGNQPQHF.

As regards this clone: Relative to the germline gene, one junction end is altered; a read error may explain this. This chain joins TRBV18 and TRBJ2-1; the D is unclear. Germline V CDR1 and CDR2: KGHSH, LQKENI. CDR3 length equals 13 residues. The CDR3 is CASSPFLSRNRIF. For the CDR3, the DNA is TGTGCCAGCTCACCGTTCCTCAGCCGTAATCGGATCTTC.

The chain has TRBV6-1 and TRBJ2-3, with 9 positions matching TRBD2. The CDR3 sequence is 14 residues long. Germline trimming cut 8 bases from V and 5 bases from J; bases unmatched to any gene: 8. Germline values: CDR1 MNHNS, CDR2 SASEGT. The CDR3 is CASGRGLAIDTQYF. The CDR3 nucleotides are TGTGCCAGCGGGAGGGGACTAGCCATAGATACGCAGTATTTT.

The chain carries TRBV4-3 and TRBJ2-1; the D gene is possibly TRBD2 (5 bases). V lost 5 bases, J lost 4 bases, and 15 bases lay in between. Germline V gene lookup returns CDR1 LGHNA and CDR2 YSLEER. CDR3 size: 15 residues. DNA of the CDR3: TGCGCCAGCAGCTCCCTAGGGAGCTTTTACAATGAGCAGTTCTTC. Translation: CASSSLGSFYNEQFF.

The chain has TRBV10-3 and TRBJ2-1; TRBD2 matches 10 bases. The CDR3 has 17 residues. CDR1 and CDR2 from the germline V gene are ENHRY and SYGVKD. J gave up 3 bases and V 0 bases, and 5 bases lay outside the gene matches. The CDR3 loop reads CAISESRTSGLYNEQFF. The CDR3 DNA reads TGTGCCATCAGTGAGTCTAGGACTAGCGGACTCTACAATGAGCAGTTCTTC.